This T cell receptor (beta chain) originates from a study of control samples from healthy donors and cancer patients. Germline loops: CDR1 SGHVS, CDR2 FQNEAQ. V was shortened by 0 bases and J by 4 bases, with 9 bases between the two germline ends. There are 14 residues in the CDR3. The protocol was immunoSEQ multiplex PCR, while the TCRdb copy is restricted to in-frame clones and leaves out a portion. In the table there are about 410,000 clones, roughly 90% of which are singletons. The clonotype comes from a man in his forties or fifties with head and neck cancer. The sample consisted of PBMCs. The gene calls are TRBV7-8 and TRBJ1-1; the D is unclear. The DNA of the CDR3 is TGTGCCAGCAGCTTAGCGGGGTGGGGCACTGAAGCTTTCTTT. Its translation is CASSLAGWGTEAFF.